A selection of T cell receptor beta chains follows, all from one sample in a study of long-term antiretroviral therapy in people with HIV. Clones were read by immunoSEQ multiplex PCR, and TCRdb kept only the in-frame ones, dropping some. The sample records 25,000 to 40,000 clones, 90% to 97% being singletons. Sequenced here: unsorted PBMCs, sampled approximately 6.8 years after starting antiretroviral therapy. The receptors originated from a young man with HIV. Each CDR3 is given with its conserved first and last residue. Fields, in order: V gene, D gene, clone size, J gene, CDR3 protein, CDR3 DNA. A D gene is named only where the DNA matches it firmly. Not every row has a clone size; where given, it reads once, few, many or a size class.

v_gene: TRBV28
d_gene: TRBD1
abundance: .
j_gene: TRBJ1-2
CDR3aa: CASQGQHSRYTF
CDR3nt: TGTGCCAGCCAGGGACAGCACAGTCGGTACACCTTC

v_gene: TRBV5-1
d_gene: .
abundance: .
j_gene: TRBJ1-6
CDR3aa: CASSGGNSPLHF
CDR3nt: TGCGCCAGCAGCGGCGGGAATTCACCCCTCCACTTT

v_gene: TRBV11-2
d_gene: .
abundance: once
j_gene: TRBJ1-1
CDR3aa: CASSLAGEAFF
CDR3nt: TGTGCCAGCAGCCTAGCAGGGGAAGCTTTCTTT

v_gene: TRBV9
d_gene: TRBD2
abundance: .
j_gene: TRBJ2-1
CDR3aa: CASSGTSGRNEQFF
CDR3nt: TGTGCCAGCAGCGGAACTAGCGGGAGAAATGAGCAGTTCTTC

v_gene: TRBV2
d_gene: TRBD2
abundance: .
j_gene: TRBJ2-3
CDR3aa: CASSAPSGGQDTQYF
CDR3nt: TGTGCCAGCAGTGCACCTAGCGGGGGTCAAGATACGCAGTATTTT

v_gene: TRBV10-3
d_gene: .
abundance: .
j_gene: TRBJ1-1
CDR3aa: CAISESIGPNGAFF
CDR3nt: TGTGCCATCAGTGAGTCGATCGGGCCGAACGGTGCTTTCTTT

v_gene: TRBV4-2
d_gene: TRBD1
abundance: .
j_gene: TRBJ2-5
CDR3aa: CASSQVTGGETQYF
CDR3nt: TGTGCCAGCAGCCAAGTCACAGGGGGGGAGACCCAGTACTTC

v_gene: TRBV7-8
d_gene: .
abundance: .
j_gene: TRBJ1-4
CDR3aa: CASSFSPIQATNEKLFF
CDR3nt: TGTGCCAGCAGTTTTTCCCCTATACAGGCAACTAATGAAAAACTGTTTTTT

v_gene: TRBV27
d_gene: TRBD2
abundance: .
j_gene: TRBJ2-1
CDR3aa: CASSYSAGAYNEQFF
CDR3nt: TGTGCCAGCAGTTATTCGGCGGGAGCGTACAATGAGCAGTTCTTC

v_gene: TRBV4-1
d_gene: .
abundance: .
j_gene: TRBJ2-7
CDR3aa: CASSQELRRYEQYF
CDR3nt: TGCGCCAGCAGCCAAGAGCTGCGTCGCTACGAGCAGTACTTC

v_gene: TRBV5-6
d_gene: TRBD1
abundance: .
j_gene: TRBJ2-7
CDR3aa: CASSNVDRDENEQYF
CDR3nt: TGTGCCAGCAGCAATGTAGACAGGGATGAAAACGAGCAGTACTTC

v_gene: TRBV5-1
d_gene: .
abundance: .
j_gene: TRBJ1-5
CDR3aa: CASSLGGRDNQPQHF
CDR3nt: TGCGCCAGCAGCTTGGGAGGGCGGGACAATCAGCCCCAGCATTTT

v_gene: TRBV9
d_gene: TRBD2
abundance: .
j_gene: TRBJ2-3
CDR3aa: CASSESGRWTDTQYF
CDR3nt: TGTGCCAGCAGCGAAAGCGGGAGATGGACAGATACGCAGTATTTT

v_gene: TRBV7-3
d_gene: .
abundance: .
j_gene: TRBJ1-1
CDR3aa: CASSFEWNTEAFF
CDR3nt: TGTGCCAGCAGCTTCGAATGGAACACTGAAGCTTTCTTT

v_gene: TRBV5-4
d_gene: .
abundance: few
j_gene: TRBJ2-7
CDR3aa: CASSRGVVPYEQYF
CDR3nt: TGTGCCAGCAGCCGCGGGGTAGTACCCTACGAGCAGTACTTC

v_gene: TRBV12-5
d_gene: .
abundance: .
j_gene: TRBJ2-7
CDR3aa: CASGSMGNEQYF
CDR3nt: TGTGCTAGTGGTTCCATGGGGAACGAGCAGTACTTC

v_gene: TRBV2
d_gene: .
abundance: .
j_gene: TRBJ1-2
CDR3aa: CASQDSGLSGYTF
CDR3nt: TGTGCCAGCCAGGACAGTGGACTAAGTGGCTACACCTTC

v_gene: TRBV4-3
d_gene: .
abundance: .
j_gene: TRBJ2-6
CDR3aa: CASSQEVAGSGANVLTF
CDR3nt: TGCGCCAGCAGCCAAGAAGTGGCCGGCTCTGGGGCCAACGTCCTGACTTTC

v_gene: TRBV7-9
d_gene: TRBD2
abundance: .
j_gene: TRBJ2-1
CDR3aa: CAYTPPGGNPYNEQFF
CDR3nt: TGTGCCTACACGCCTCCGGGGGGGAACCCCTACAATGAGCAGTTCTTC

v_gene: TRBV2
d_gene: TRBD2
abundance: .
j_gene: TRBJ2-5
CDR3aa: CASSDGGGGGETQYF
CDR3nt: TGTGCCAGCAGTGACGGGGGGGGTGGAGGAGAGACCCAGTACTTC

v_gene: TRBV9
d_gene: .
abundance: .
j_gene: TRBJ2-3
CDR3aa: CASSVEVRGDLTDTQYF
CDR3nt: TGTGCCAGCAGCGTAGAGGTTAGGGGGGACCTCACAGATACGCAGTATTTT

v_gene: TRBV4-3
d_gene: .
abundance: .
j_gene: TRBJ2-1
CDR3aa: CASSPDFTVRNEQFF
CDR3nt: TGCGCCAGCAGCCCCGACTTCACAGTGCGCAATGAGCAGTTCTTC

v_gene: TRBV6-5
d_gene: .
abundance: .
j_gene: TRBJ1-3
CDR3aa: CASSDIRPRNTIYF
CDR3nt: TGTGCCAGCAGCGACATCAGACCTCGAAACACCATATATTTT

v_gene: TRBV11-2
d_gene: TRBD1
abundance: once
j_gene: TRBJ2-1
CDR3aa: CASSPPTGGKNEQFF
CDR3nt: TGTGCCAGCAGCCCCCCGACAGGGGGAAAGAATGAGCAGTTCTTC

v_gene: TRBV19
d_gene: .
abundance: .
j_gene: TRBJ2-7
CDR3aa: CASSALSGGYEQYF
CDR3nt: TGTGCCAGTAGCGCCCTCTCGGGTGGGTACGAGCAGTACTTC

v_gene: TRBV6-5
d_gene: .
abundance: .
j_gene: TRBJ2-7
CDR3aa: CATKPSSYEQYF
CDR3nt: TGTGCCACTAAACCGAGCTCCTACGAGCAGTACTTC

v_gene: TRBV9
d_gene: .
abundance: .
j_gene: TRBJ2-7
CDR3aa: CASSVVAVDHEQYF
CDR3nt: TGTGCCAGCAGCGTAGTGGCCGTCGATCACGAGCAGTACTTC

v_gene: TRBV2
d_gene: TRBD1
abundance: .
j_gene: TRBJ2-7
CDR3aa: CASSVWTGITYEQYF
CDR3nt: TGTGCCAGCAGTGTATGGACAGGGATAACCTACGAGCAGTACTTC

v_gene: TRBV30
d_gene: .
abundance: .
j_gene: TRBJ1-1
CDR3aa: CAHSWGLTEAFF
CDR3nt: TGTGCCCACTCCTGGGGGCTCACTGAAGCTTTCTTT

v_gene: TRBV4-1
d_gene: TRBD2
abundance: once
j_gene: TRBJ2-7
CDR3aa: CASSQESLAGGSNYEQYF
CDR3nt: TGCGCCAGCAGCCAAGAATCTCTAGCGGGGGGGAGCAACTACGAGCAGTACTTC

v_gene: TRBV5-4
d_gene: TRBD1
abundance: .
j_gene: TRBJ2-1
CDR3aa: CASIHRRAGGSYNEQFF
CDR3nt: TGTGCCAGCATCCACCGCCGGGCAGGGGGCTCCTACAATGAGCAGTTCTTC

v_gene: TRBV7-3
d_gene: .
abundance: .
j_gene: TRBJ1-2
CDR3aa: CASSSPDEDGYTF
CDR3nt: TGTGCCAGCAGCTCCCCGGACGAGGATGGCTACACCTTC

v_gene: TRBV20-1
d_gene: .
abundance: .
j_gene: TRBJ1-2
CDR3aa: CSARTQQGYTF
CDR3nt: TGCAGTGCTAGGACCCAGCAGGGCTACACCTTC

v_gene: TRBV19
d_gene: TRBD1
abundance: .
j_gene: TRBJ2-7
CDR3aa: CASSMGQSYEQYF
CDR3nt: TGTGCCAGTAGTATGGGACAGTCTTACGAGCAGTACTTC

v_gene: TRBV25-1
d_gene: .
abundance: .
j_gene: TRBJ2-7
CDR3aa: CASSELGDEQYF
CDR3nt: TGTGCCAGCAGTGAACTGGGCGACGAGCAGTACTTC

v_gene: TRBV5-5
d_gene: .
abundance: .
j_gene: TRBJ2-2
CDR3aa: CASSPTGRDGELFF
CDR3nt: TGTGCCAGCAGCCCGACAGGGAGGGACGGGGAGCTGTTTTTT

v_gene: TRBV7-8
d_gene: TRBD2
abundance: .
j_gene: TRBJ2-7
CDR3aa: CASSLERGPREQYF
CDR3nt: TGTGCCAGCAGCTTAGAGCGGGGTCCGAGGGAGCAGTACTTC

v_gene: TRBV4-2
d_gene: .
abundance: .
j_gene: TRBJ2-7
CDR3aa: CASSQLSGDEQYF
CDR3nt: TGTGCCAGCAGCCAACTCTCAGGGGACGAGCAGTACTTC

v_gene: TRBV9
d_gene: .
abundance: .
j_gene: TRBJ2-7
CDR3aa: CASTDGISYEQYF
CDR3nt: TGTGCCAGCACTGACGGGATTTCCTACGAGCAGTACTTC

v_gene: TRBV5-1
d_gene: .
abundance: .
j_gene: TRBJ2-3
CDR3aa: CASSLERGVDTQYF
CDR3nt: TGCGCCAGCAGCTTGGAGCGCGGGGTCGATACGCAGTATTTT

v_gene: TRBV7-9
d_gene: .
abundance: .
j_gene: TRBJ1-4
CDR3aa: CASSLLRGNEKLFF
CDR3nt: TGTGCCAGCAGCTTATTGAGAGGGAATGAAAAACTGTTTTTT

v_gene: TRBV4-1
d_gene: .
abundance: .
j_gene: TRBJ2-7
CDR3aa: CASSRGPLPTGGEQYF
CDR3nt: TGCGCCAGCAGCCGAGGCCCCCTCCCCACCGGGGGCGAGCAGTACTTC

v_gene: TRBV13
d_gene: .
abundance: once
j_gene: TRBJ2-5
CDR3aa: CASSSATGSGETQYF
CDR3nt: TGTGCCAGCAGTTCTGCCACAGGGTCTGGGGAGACCCAGTACTTC

v_gene: TRBV6-6
d_gene: TRBD2
abundance: .
j_gene: TRBJ2-1
CDR3aa: CATVTSGRRNEQFF
CDR3nt: TGTGCCACCGTAACTAGCGGTCGTCGCAATGAGCAGTTCTTC

v_gene: TRBV4-1
d_gene: .
abundance: once
j_gene: TRBJ2-1
CDR3aa: CASSQEGINEQFF
CDR3nt: TGCGCCAGCAGCCAGGAGGGAATAAATGAGCAGTTCTTC

v_gene: TRBV7-3
d_gene: .
abundance: .
j_gene: TRBJ2-1
CDR3aa: CASRDSSYNEQFF
CDR3nt: TGTGCCAGCCGTGACAGCTCGTACAATGAGCAGTTCTTC

v_gene: TRBV5-6
d_gene: .
abundance: .
j_gene: TRBJ1-5
CDR3aa: CASSLAGDGLNQPQHF
CDR3nt: TGTGCCAGCAGCTTGGCCGGGGATGGACTCAATCAGCCCCAGCATTTT

v_gene: TRBV4-1
d_gene: .
abundance: once
j_gene: TRBJ2-1
CDR3aa: CASTSRNEQFF
CDR3nt: TGCGCCAGCACAAGTAGGAATGAGCAGTTCTTC

v_gene: TRBV2
d_gene: .
abundance: .
j_gene: TRBJ1-5
CDR3aa: CASSQDSSIPAQHF
CDR3nt: TGTGCCAGCAGTCAGGACAGTTCAATTCCGGCCCAGCATTTT

v_gene: TRBV6-6
d_gene: TRBD1
abundance: .
j_gene: TRBJ1-2
CDR3aa: CASSWDREGYGYTF
CDR3nt: TGTGCCAGCAGCTGGGACAGGGAAGGGTATGGCTACACCTTC

v_gene: TRBV7-9
d_gene: TRBD2
abundance: .
j_gene: TRBJ2-7
CDR3aa: CASTFVGLTGGEQYF
CDR3nt: TGTGCCAGCACCTTTGTGGGACTAACGGGGGGCGAGCAGTACTTC